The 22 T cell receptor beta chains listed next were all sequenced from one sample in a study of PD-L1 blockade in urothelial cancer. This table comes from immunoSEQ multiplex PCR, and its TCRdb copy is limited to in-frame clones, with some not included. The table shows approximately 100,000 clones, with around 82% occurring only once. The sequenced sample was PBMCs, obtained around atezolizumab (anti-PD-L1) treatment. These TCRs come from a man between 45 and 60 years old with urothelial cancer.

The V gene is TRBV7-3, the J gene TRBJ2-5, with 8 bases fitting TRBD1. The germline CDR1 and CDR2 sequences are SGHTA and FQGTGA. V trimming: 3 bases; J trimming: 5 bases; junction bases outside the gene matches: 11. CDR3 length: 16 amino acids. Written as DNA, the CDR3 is TGTGCCAGCAGCTTTACTGCAGGGGGCTCGAAGGAGACCCAGTACTTC. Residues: CASSFTAGGSKETQYF.

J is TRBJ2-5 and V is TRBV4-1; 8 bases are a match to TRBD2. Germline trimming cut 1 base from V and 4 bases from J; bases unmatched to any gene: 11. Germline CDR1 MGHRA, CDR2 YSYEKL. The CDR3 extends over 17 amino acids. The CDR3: CASSQGPGGSVRETQYF. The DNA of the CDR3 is TGCGCCAGCAGCCAAGGACCGGGAGGGTCGGTGCGAGAGACCCAGTACTTC.

The DNA for the CDR3 is TGTGCCAGCAGCGTAGGAAGGTCTAGCGGGAGAGGTGGGGAGACCCAGTACTTC. Translated, it gives CASSVGRSSGRGGETQYF. V gene TRBV9 combines with J gene TRBJ2-5, with TRBD2 matching over 10 bases. The CDR3 spans 18 residues. Germline CDR1 SGDLS, CDR2 YYNGEE. V was clipped by 0 bases and J by 5 bases; unmatched bases: 13.

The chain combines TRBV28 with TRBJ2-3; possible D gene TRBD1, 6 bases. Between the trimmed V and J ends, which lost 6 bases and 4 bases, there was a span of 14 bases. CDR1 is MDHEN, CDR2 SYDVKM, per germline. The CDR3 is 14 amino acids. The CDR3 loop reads CASSPQTGPDTQYF. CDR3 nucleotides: TGTGCCAGCAGCCCCCAGACAGGTCCAGATACGCAGTATTTT.

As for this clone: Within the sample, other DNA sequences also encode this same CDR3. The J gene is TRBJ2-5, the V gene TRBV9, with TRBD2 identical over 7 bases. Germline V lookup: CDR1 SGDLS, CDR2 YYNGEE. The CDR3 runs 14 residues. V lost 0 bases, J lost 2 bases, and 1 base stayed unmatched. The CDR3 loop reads CASSVAGGQETQYF. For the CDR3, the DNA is TGTGCCAGCAGCGTAGCGGGAGGACAAGAGACCCAGTACTTC. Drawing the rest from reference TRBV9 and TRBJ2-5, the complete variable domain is DSGVTQTPKHLITATGQRVTLRCSPRSGDLSVYWYQQSLDQGLQFLIQYYNGEERAKGNILERFSAQQFPDLHSELNLSSLELGDSALYFCASSVAGGQETQYFGPGTRLLVL.

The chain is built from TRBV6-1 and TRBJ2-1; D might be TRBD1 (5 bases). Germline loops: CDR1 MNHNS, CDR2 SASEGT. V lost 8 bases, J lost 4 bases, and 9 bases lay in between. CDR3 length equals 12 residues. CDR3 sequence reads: CASGRGYNEQFF. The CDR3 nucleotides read TGTGCCAGCGGTAGGGGATACAATGAGCAGTTCTTC.

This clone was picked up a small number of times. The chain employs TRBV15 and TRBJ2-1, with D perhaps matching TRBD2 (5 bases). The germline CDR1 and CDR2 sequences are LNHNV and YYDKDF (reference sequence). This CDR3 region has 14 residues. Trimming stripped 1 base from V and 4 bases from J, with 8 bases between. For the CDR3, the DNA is TGTGCCACCAGCAGAGGCCGGGAATACAATGAGCAGTTCTTC. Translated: CATSRGREYNEQFF.

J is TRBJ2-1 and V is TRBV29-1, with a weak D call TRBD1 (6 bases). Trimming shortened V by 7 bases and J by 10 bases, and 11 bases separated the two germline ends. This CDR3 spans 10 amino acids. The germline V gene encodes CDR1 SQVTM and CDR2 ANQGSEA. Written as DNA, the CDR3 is TGCAGCGCCTCCGACAGGGAGCAGTTCTTC. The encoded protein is CSASDREQFF.

The CDR3 sequence is CASSAGTGTTGELFF. The CDR3 DNA is TGTGCCAGCAGCGCGGGGACAGGTACCACCGGGGAGCTGTTTTTT. The chain is built from TRBV7-9 and TRBJ2-2, with 8 bases that match TRBD1. CDR1 is SEHNR and CDR2 is FQNEAQ in the germline V gene (reference sequence). The length of the CDR3 is 15 residues. V lost 5 bases and J lost 4; bases outside the gene matches: 6. The full variable domain, completed using reference TRBV7-9 and TRBJ2-2, is DTGVSQNPRHKITKRGQNVTFRCDPISEHNRLYWYRQTLGQGPEFLTYFQNEAQLEKSRLLSDRFSAERPKGSFSTLEIQRTEQGDSAMYLCASSAGTGTTGELFFGEGSRLTVL.

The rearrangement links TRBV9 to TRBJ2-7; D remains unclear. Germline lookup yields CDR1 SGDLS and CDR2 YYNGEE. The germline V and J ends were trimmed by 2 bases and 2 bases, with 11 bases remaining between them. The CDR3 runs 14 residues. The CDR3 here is CASSVAASPYEQYF. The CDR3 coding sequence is TGTGCCAGCAGCGTCGCGGCGTCCCCCTACGAGCAGTACTTC.

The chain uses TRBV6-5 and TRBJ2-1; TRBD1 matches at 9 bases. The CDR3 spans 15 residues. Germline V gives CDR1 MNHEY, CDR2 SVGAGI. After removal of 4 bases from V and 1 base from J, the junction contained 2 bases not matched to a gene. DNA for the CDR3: TGTGCCAGCAGTTCCGGGACAGGGTCCTACAATGAGCAGTTCTTC. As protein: CASSSGTGSYNEQFF.

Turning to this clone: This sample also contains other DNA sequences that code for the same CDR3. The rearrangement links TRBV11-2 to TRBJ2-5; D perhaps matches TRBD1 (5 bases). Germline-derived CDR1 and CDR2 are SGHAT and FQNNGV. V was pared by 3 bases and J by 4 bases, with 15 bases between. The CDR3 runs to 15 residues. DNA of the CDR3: TGTGCCAGCAGCTTCACGTCAGGGTCGGGAGAGACCCAGTACTTC. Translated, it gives CASSFTSGSGETQYF.

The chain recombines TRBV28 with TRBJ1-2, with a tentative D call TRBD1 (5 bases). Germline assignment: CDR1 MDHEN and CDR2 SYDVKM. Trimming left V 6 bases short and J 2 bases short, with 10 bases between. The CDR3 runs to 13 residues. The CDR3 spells CASRIPGNYGYTF. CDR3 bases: TGTGCCAGCAGAATCCCAGGGAACTATGGCTACACCTTC.

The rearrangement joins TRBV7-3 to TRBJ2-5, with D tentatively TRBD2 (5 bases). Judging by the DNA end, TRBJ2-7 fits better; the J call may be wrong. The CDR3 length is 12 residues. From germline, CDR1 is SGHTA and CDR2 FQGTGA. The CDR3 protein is CASSLSGYEQYF. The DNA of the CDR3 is TGTGCCAGCAGCTTAAGCGGGTACGAGCAGTACTTC.

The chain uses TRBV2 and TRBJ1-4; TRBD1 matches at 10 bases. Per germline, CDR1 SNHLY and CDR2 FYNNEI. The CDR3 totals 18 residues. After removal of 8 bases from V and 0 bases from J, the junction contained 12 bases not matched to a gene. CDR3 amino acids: CASGRQGANGATNEKLFF. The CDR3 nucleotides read TGTGCCAGCGGAAGACAGGGGGCCAACGGTGCAACTAATGAAAAACTGTTTTTT.

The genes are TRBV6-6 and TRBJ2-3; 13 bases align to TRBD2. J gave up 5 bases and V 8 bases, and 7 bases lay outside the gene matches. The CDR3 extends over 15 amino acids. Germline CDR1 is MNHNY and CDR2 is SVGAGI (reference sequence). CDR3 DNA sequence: TGTGCCAGCGGAACTAGCGGGAGGGCCCTAGATACGCAGTATTTT. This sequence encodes CASGTSGRALDTQYF.

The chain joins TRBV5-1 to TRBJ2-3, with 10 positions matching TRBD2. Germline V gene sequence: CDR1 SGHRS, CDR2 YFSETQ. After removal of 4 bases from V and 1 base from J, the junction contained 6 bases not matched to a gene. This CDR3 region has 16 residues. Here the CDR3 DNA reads TGCGCCAGCAGCAAAAGCGGGAGGGGCGGCACAGATACGCAGTATTTT. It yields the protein CASSKSGRGGTDTQYF. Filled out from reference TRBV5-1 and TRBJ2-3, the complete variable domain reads KAGVTQTPRYLIKTRGQQVTLSCSPISGHRSVSWYQQTPGQGLQFLFEYFSETQRNKGNFPGRFSGRQFSNSRSEMNVSTLELGDSALYLCASSKSGRGGTDTQYFGPGTRLTVL.

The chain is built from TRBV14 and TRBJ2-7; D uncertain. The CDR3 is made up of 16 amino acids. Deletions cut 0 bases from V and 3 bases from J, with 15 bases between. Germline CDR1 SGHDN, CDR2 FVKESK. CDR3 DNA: TGTGCCAGCAGCCAAGATGTGACACGGAACCTCTACGAGCAGTACTTC. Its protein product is CASSQDVTRNLYEQYF. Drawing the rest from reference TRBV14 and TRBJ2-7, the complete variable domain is EAGVTQFPSHSVIEKGQTVTLRCDPISGHDNLYWYRRVMGKEIKFLLHFVKESKQDESGMPNNRFLAERTGGTYSTLKVQPAELEDSGVYFCASSQDVTRNLYEQYFGPGTRLTVT.

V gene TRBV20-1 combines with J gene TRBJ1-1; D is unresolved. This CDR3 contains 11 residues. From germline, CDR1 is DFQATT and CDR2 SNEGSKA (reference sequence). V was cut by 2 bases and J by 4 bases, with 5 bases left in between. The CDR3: CSARYFTEAFF. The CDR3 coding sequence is TGCAGTGCTAGATATTTCACTGAAGCTTTCTTT.

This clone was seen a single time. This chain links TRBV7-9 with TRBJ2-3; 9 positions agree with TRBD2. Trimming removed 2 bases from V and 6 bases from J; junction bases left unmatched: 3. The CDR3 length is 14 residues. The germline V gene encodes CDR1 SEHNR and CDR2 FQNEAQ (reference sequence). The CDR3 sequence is CASSLSGTSDTQYF. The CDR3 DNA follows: TGTGCCAGCAGCTTATCGGGGACTAGCGATACGCAGTATTTT.

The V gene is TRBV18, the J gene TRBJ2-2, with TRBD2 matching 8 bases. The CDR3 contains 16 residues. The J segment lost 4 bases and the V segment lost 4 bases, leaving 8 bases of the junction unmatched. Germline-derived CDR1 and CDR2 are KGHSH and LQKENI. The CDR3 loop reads CASSRTSGGVTGELFF. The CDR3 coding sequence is TGTGCCAGCTCACGTACTAGCGGCGGGGTCACCGGGGAGCTGTTTTTT.

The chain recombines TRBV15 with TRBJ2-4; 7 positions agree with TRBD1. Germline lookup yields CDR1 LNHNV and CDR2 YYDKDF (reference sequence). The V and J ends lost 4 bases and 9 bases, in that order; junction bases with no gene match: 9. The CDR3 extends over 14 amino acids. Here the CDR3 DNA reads TGTGCCACCAGCATCCAGGGGGAAGGCACCATTCAGTACTTC. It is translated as CATSIQGEGTIQYF. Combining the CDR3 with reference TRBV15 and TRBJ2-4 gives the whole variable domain DAMVIQNPRYQVTQFGKPVTLSCSQTLNHNVMYWYQQKSSQAPKLLFHYYDKDFNNEADTPDNFQSRRPNTSFCFLDIRSPGLGDTAMYLCATSIQGEGTIQYFGAGTRLSVL.